Shown below are 11 T cell receptor beta chains from a single sample sequenced in a study of shared clonotypes between healthy human individuals. Sequencing was performed with immunoSEQ multiplex PCR; in TCRdb, only in-frame clones are kept and a portion is missing. The table includes about 590,000 clones, around 95% detected once. Selected positively for CCR7 and CD45RO-negative, naive CD8 cells excluded terminally differentiated effector memory CD45RA+ cells. The specimen sequenced was naive CD8+ T cells sorted from blood. These receptors were collected from a woman aged 30 to 39 in good health.

Regarding this clone: The same CDR3 can be traced to other DNA sequences in this sample. This chain links TRBV10-2 with TRBJ1-2; D perhaps matches TRBD1 (5 bases). Germline V gene lookup returns CDR1 WSHSY and CDR2 SAAADI. CDR3 length: 13 residues. V was cut by 3 bases and J by 4 bases, with 9 bases left in between. In nucleotides, the CDR3 is TGCGCCAGCAGTGAAGGGGTCGGCTATGGCTACACCTTC. Amino acids: CASSEGVGYGYTF.

This clone has a single count. This rearrangement joins TRBV15 to TRBJ2-2; D assignment may be TRBD1 or TRBD2 (5 bases each). V lost 4 bases and J 11 bases, leaving 20 bases between the germline ends. The germline V gene encodes CDR1 LNHNV and CDR2 YYDKDF (reference sequence). The CDR3 loop spans 15 amino acids. CDR3 region: CATSNKPGRGNELFF. Here the CDR3 DNA reads TGTGCCACCAGCAATAAACCGGGGCGAGGAAACGAGCTGTTTTTT.

The rearrangement joins TRBV2 to TRBJ2-1; 10 positions match TRBD2. Germline CDR1 reads SNHLY; CDR2 reads FYNNEI. The length of the CDR3 is 14 residues. With V trimmed by 8 bases and J by 0 bases, 1 base remained unmatched. The CDR3, as DNA: TGTGCCAGCCTAGCGGGGGTCTCCTACAATGAGCAGTTCTTC. Translated, it gives CASLAGVSYNEQFF.

The count of this clone is one. The chain employs TRBV30 and TRBJ2-3, with 8 bases lining up with TRBD2. Germline lookup yields CDR1 GTSNPN and CDR2 SVGIG (reference sequence). This CDR3 spans 15 amino acids. The V and J ends lost 4 bases and 4 bases, in that order; junction bases with no gene match: 10. DNA for the CDR3: TGTGCCTGGATGGGGGGCGGGAGGCCCCCAGATACGCAGTATTTT. Encoded protein: CAWMGGGRPPDTQYF.

This clone was found once. The CDR3 DNA is TGCGCCAGCAGGTGGACTAGCGCCCCGGATGAGCAGTTCTTC. Protein product: CASRWTSAPDEQFF. The J gene is TRBJ2-1, the V gene TRBV5-1; 9 nucleotides agree with TRBD2. V shed 5 bases, J shed 8 bases, and the junction held 8 bases outside the gene matches. The CDR3 contains 14 residues. Looked up from germline, CDR1 is SGHRS and CDR2 is YFSETQ.

This clone was counted a single time. The genes are TRBV2 and TRBJ2-7; D remains unclear. CDR1 and CDR2 (germline): SNHLY, FYNNEI. The ends were cut back, 6 bases at V and 4 bases at J, with 7 bases in the middle. This CDR3 has 11 amino acids. CDR3 sequence: CASRPLYEQYF. CDR3 sequence (DNA): TGTGCCAGCAGGCCTCTGTACGAGCAGTACTTC.

V and J are TRBV13 and TRBJ2-3; 8 nucleotides match TRBD1. Trimming removed 10 bases from V and 1 base from J; junction bases left unmatched: 4. In germline, CDR1 is PRHDT, CDR2 FYEKMQ (reference sequence). This CDR3 comprises 13 residues. The CDR3: CATSTGGTDTQYF. Written as DNA, the CDR3 is TGTGCCACCTCGACAGGGGGCACAGATACGCAGTATTTT.

This rearrangement joins TRBV28 to TRBJ2-5, with D tentatively TRBD1 or TRBD2 (5 bases each). The J call is doubtful: the DNA matches TRBJ2-7 better. The CDR3 consists of 15 residues. Germline CDR1 MDHEN, CDR2 SYDVKM. CDR3 in amino acids: CASSFGTASSYEQYF. The CDR3 nucleotides are TGTGCCAGCAGTTTTGGGACGGCTAGCTCCTACGAGCAGTACTTC.

CDR3 sequence reads: CASSEWHGTSGYEQYF. CDR3 in DNA: TGTGCCAGCAGTGAATGGCATGGGACTAGCGGTTACGAGCAGTACTTC. The rearrangement uses TRBV2 and TRBJ2-7; 11 positions match TRBD2. This CDR3 contains 16 residues. The J segment lost 4 bases and the V segment lost 2 bases, leaving 7 bases of the junction unmatched. Germline V lookup: CDR1 SNHLY, CDR2 FYNNEI.

The chain employs TRBV9 and TRBJ2-7; 9 bases align to TRBD1. This CDR3 is built from 16 residues. The germline V gene encodes CDR1 SGDLS and CDR2 YYNGEE. The V segment lost 4 bases and the J segment 7 bases; nucleotides outside the gene matches: 15. The CDR3 spells CASSLYSGQGKGEQYF. DNA of the CDR3: TGTGCCAGCAGCCTATATTCGGGACAGGGCAAAGGAGAGCAGTACTTC. The full variable domain, in which reference TRBV9 and TRBJ2-7 provide the parts outside the CDR3, is DSGVTQTPKHLITATGQRVTLRCSPRSGDLSVYWYQQSLDQGLQFLIQYYNGEERAKGNILERFSAQQFPDLHSELNLSSLELGDSALYFCASSLYSGQGKGEQYFGPGTRLTVT.

The chain recombines TRBV19 with TRBJ2-1; D not certain. Trimming removed 3 bases from V and 5 bases from J, with 11 bases in between. The germline V gene has CDR1 LNHDA and CDR2 SQIVND (reference sequence). The CDR3 runs to 14 residues. CDR3 residues: CASSILDSHNEQFF. The DNA of the CDR3 is TGTGCCAGTAGTATTTTGGATTCCCACAATGAGCAGTTCTTC.